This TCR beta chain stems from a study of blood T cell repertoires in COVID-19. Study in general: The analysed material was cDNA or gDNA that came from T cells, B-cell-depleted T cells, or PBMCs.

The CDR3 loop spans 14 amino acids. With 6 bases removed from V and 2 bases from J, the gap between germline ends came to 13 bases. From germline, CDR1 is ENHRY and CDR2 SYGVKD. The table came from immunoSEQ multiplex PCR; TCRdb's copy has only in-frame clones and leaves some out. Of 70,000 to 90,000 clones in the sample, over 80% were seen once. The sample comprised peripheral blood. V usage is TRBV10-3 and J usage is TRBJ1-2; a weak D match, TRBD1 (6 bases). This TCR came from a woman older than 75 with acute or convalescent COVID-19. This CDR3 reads CAIRQGIGNYGYTF. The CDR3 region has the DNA TGTGCCATCAGGCAGGGGATCGGAAACTATGGCTACACCTTC.